The 27 T cell receptor beta chains given below trace back to one sample, sequenced in a study of PD-L1 blockade in urothelial cancer. The assay was immunoSEQ multiplex PCR, and TCRdb's table has in-frame clones only and misses some. This table has tens of thousands of clones, approximately 80% appearing once. Time point meaning: pretreatment peripheral blood. Sequencing was performed on PBMCs, taken around atezolizumab (anti-PD-L1) treatment. The source is a man of 80 years or more with urothelial cancer.

The CDR3 DNA sequence: TGTGCCAGCAGTAAGCAGGGGCGGGGGAAGGTTGTCTTC. Translated: CASSKQGRGKVVF. The chain is built from TRBV21-1 and TRBJ2-1; the table's D gene call, TRBD2, was not cross checked with the DNA. TRBV21-1 has pseudogene status. CDR3 size: 13 residues.

Here the CDR3 reads CASSERTPQGVSGNTIYF. CDR3 nucleotide sequence: TGTGCCAGCAGCGAGAGGACCCCCCAGGGGGTCTCTGGAAACACCATATATTTT. The chain couples TRBV9 to TRBJ1-3; 7 nucleotides agree with TRBD1. The CDR3 runs 18 residues. Germline trimming cut 3 bases from V and 0 bases from J; bases unmatched to any gene: 12. The germline V gene has CDR1 SGDLS and CDR2 YYNGEE.

The sample holds one count of this clone. The chain recombines TRBV6-5 with TRBJ2-5; possible D gene TRBD2, 6 bases. The ends were cut back, 3 bases at V and 1 base at J, with 15 bases in the middle. This CDR3 contains 16 residues. In germline, CDR1 is MNHEY, CDR2 SVGAGI. As DNA, the CDR3 is TGTGCCAGCAGTTATGCCGGGACTGCAGGCCAAGAGACCCAGTACTTC. Its protein product is CASSYAGTAGQETQYF.

This chain connects TRBV27 to TRBJ1-4, with D perhaps matching TRBD1 (6 bases). Germline V lookup: CDR1 MNHEY, CDR2 SMNVEV (reference sequence). The CDR3 totals 14 residues. Trimming took 4 bases from V and 8 from J, leaving 14 bases between them. The CDR3 sequence: CASSSRATGEKLFF. The CDR3, as DNA: TGTGCCAGCAGTTCCCGGGCTACAGGGGAAAAACTGTTTTTT.

This sequence joins TRBV18 and TRBJ1-2; TRBD1 matches at 8 bases. The CDR3 is 16 amino acids. CDR1 is KGHSH and CDR2 is LQKENI in the germline V gene. J lost 6 bases, V lost 6 bases, and 15 bases had no gene match. The CDR3 region is CASSPEAGGGVDGYTF. CDR3 nucleotides: TGTGCCAGCTCCCCGGAAGCAGGGGGCGGTGTTGATGGCTACACCTTC.

This clone was detected a few times. The rearrangement uses TRBV28 and TRBJ2-7; TRBD2 might be the D (6 bases). Per the germline V gene, CDR1 is MDHEN and CDR2 is SYDVKM. V lost 5 bases and J lost 3, with 11 bases in between. The CDR3 extends over 13 amino acids. CDR3: CASSRTGVYEQYF. CDR3 nucleotides: TGTGCCAGCAGTCGAACGGGGGTCTACGAGCAGTACTTC.

The chain links TRBV2 to TRBJ2-3, with 8 bases aligning to TRBD2. Per the germline V gene, CDR1 is SNHLY and CDR2 is FYNNEI. Trimming removed 8 bases from V and 1 base from J; junction bases left unmatched: 8. The CDR3 contains 15 residues. DNA for the CDR3: TGTGCCAGCGCAGCGGGAGTTACTGGCACAGATACGCAGTATTTT. It specifies CASAAGVTGTDTQYF.

The V and J genes are TRBV9 and TRBJ2-7, with a possible D match to TRBD1 (6 bases). Deletions cut 3 bases from V and 3 bases from J, with 13 bases between. Germline V gives CDR1 SGDLS, CDR2 YYNGEE. This CDR3 region has 14 residues. The CDR3 is CASSAPGQSYEQYF. The CDR3 nucleotides read TGTGCCAGCAGCGCGCCGGGACAAAGCTACGAGCAGTACTTC.

The genes are TRBV2 and TRBJ2-6; 8 bases are a match to TRBD1. Germline CDR1 reads SNHLY; CDR2 reads FYNNEI. Trimming cost V 5 bases and J 2 bases; bases outside gene matches: 5. This CDR3 region has 16 residues. CDR3 residues: CASSNPTGAGANVLTF. DNA of the CDR3: TGTGCCAGCAGTAACCCGACAGGGGCTGGGGCCAACGTCCTGACTTTC. The full variable domain, rest sourced from reference TRBV2 and TRBJ2-6, is EPEVTQTPSHQVTQMGQEVILRCVPISNHLYFYWYRQILGQKVEFLVSFYNNEISEKSEIFDDQFSVERPDGSNFTLKIRSTKLEDSAMYFCASSNPTGAGANVLTFGAGSRLTVL.

The table lists this clone with a count of one. The rearrangement joins TRBV27 to TRBJ2-6; no reliable D call. The CDR3 has 16 amino acids. V dropped 3 bases and J dropped 0 bases, with 9 bases sitting between them. Germline V gives CDR1 MNHEY, CDR2 SMNVEV (reference sequence). The CDR3 protein is CASSFSIYSGANVLTF. The DNA of the CDR3 is TGTGCCAGCAGTTTCTCAATCTACTCTGGGGCCAACGTCCTGACTTTC.

A few counts support this clone. The rearrangement links TRBV10-3 to TRBJ2-7, with 9 bases that match TRBD1. V trimming: 10 bases; J trimming: 0 bases; junction bases outside the gene matches: 10. Looked up from germline, CDR1 is ENHRY and CDR2 is SYGVKD. The CDR3 runs to 15 residues. CDR3 nucleotide sequence: TGTGCCAGCACTCTCGGACAGGGGCTCTCCTACGAGCAGTACTTC. Translating gives CASTLGQGLSYEQYF.

The chain couples TRBV18 to TRBJ2-7, with 11 nucleotides matching TRBD1. The junction had 3 bases not matched to a gene; V was cut back by 3 bases and J by 2 bases. From germline, CDR1 is KGHSH and CDR2 LQKENI. There are 15 residues in the CDR3. This chain's CDR3 is CASSPGQGGTYEQYF. In DNA form, the CDR3 reads TGTGCCAGCTCACCGGGACAGGGGGGAACCTACGAGCAGTACTTC.

CDR3 loop: CAWSRTGGMREQFF. Here the CDR3 DNA reads TGTGCCTGGAGTAGGACAGGGGGCATGAGGGAGCAGTTCTTC. This rearrangement joins TRBV30 to TRBJ2-1; TRBD1 agrees at 11 bases. The CDR3 runs 14 residues. Germline loops: CDR1 GTSNPN, CDR2 SVGIG (reference sequence). V was clipped by 2 bases and J by 10 bases; unmatched bases: 7.

CDR3 sequence reads: CASSYGSGESTDTQYF. CDR3 coding DNA: TGTGCCAGCAGCTACGGATCCGGAGAGTCCACAGATACGCAGTATTTT. This sequence joins TRBV5-8 and TRBJ2-3; D call uncertain. CDR1 is SGHTS, CDR2 YDEGEE, per germline. The CDR3 is made up of 16 amino acids. V dropped 3 bases and J dropped 2 bases, with 16 bases sitting between them.

The J gene is TRBJ2-7, the V gene TRBV6-5; a possible D gene is TRBD2 (6 bases). The CDR3 totals 14 residues. Trimming removed 2 bases from V and 2 bases from J, with 10 bases in between. Per the germline V gene, CDR1 is MNHEY and CDR2 is SVGAGI. Here the CDR3 reads CASSYKGRTYEQYF. The CDR3, as DNA: TGTGCCAGCAGTTACAAGGGGAGGACCTACGAGCAGTACTTC.

The rearrangement uses TRBV5-1 and TRBJ1-2; TRBD1 aligns across 8 bases. The germline CDR1 and CDR2 sequences are SGHRS and YFSETQ. The ends lost 0 bases at V and 8 bases at J; junction bases unmatched: 3. The CDR3 loop spans 13 amino acids. The CDR3 coding sequence is TGCGCCAGCAGCTTGGCAGGGGGCGACGGCTACACCTTC. Translated, it gives CASSLAGGDGYTF.

The chain has TRBV30 and TRBJ1-1; weak D call: TRBD1 (5 bases). The V end was cut by 2 bases, the J end by 2 bases, with 12 bases between. Germline CDR1 is GTSNPN and CDR2 is SVGIG (reference sequence). CDR3 length: 14 residues. CDR3: CAWSPRGLNTEAFF. In nucleotides, the CDR3 is TGTGCCTGGAGTCCACGGGGGTTAAACACTGAAGCTTTCTTT.

The chain combines TRBV4-1 with TRBJ2-7, with TRBD2 identical over 12 bases. The CDR3 is 18 amino acids. The trim removed 4 bases at V and 3 bases at J, leaving 13 bases unmatched. Germline CDR1 MGHRA, CDR2 YSYEKL. CDR3 sequence reads: CASSRTSGTTGGYYEQYF. The CDR3 DNA is TGCGCCAGCAGCCGGACTAGCGGGACCACCGGGGGTTACTACGAGCAGTACTTC.

The chain is built from TRBV30 and TRBJ2-1; 7 positions match TRBD2. Germline V CDR1 and CDR2: GTSNPN, SVGIG (reference sequence). This CDR3 contains 12 residues. Unmatched junction bases numbered 9, after V lost 3 bases and J lost 13 bases. CDR3 sequence reads: CAWRAGGSSQFF. CDR3 DNA sequence: TGTGCCTGGAGAGCGGGCGGGAGTAGCCAGTTCTTC.

The chain is built from TRBV29-1 and TRBJ2-1, with 8 positions matching TRBD2. The CDR3 covers 13 residues. CDR1 and CDR2 from the germline V gene are SQVTM and ANQGSEA. After removal of 7 bases from V and 5 bases from J, the junction contained 7 bases not matched to a gene. CDR3 in DNA: TGCAGCGCTAAAGCGGGAGCTAACAATGAGCAGTTCTTC. It encodes CSAKAGANNEQFF.

As regards this clone: Just one base apart from a much larger clone, this may be a read error. Other DNA sequences in the same sample also yield this CDR3. Here the CDR3 reads CASSFQPGQGILSTNEKLFF. CDR3 nucleotides: TGTGCCAGCAGCTTCCAACCGGGACAGGGGATTCTGTCAACTAATGAAAAATTGTTTTTT. The chain couples TRBV7-8 to TRBJ1-4, with 10 bases that match TRBD1. The CDR3 consists of 20 residues. Germline CDR1 SGHVS, CDR2 FQNEAQ.

The chain employs TRBV7-2 and TRBJ1-4; D gene unclear. CDR1 SGHTA and CDR2 FQGNSA come from the germline V gene. This CDR3 has 13 residues. V gave up 2 bases and J gave up 7 bases, with 8 bases separating them. The CDR3 loop is CASSLLRSEKLFF. The DNA for the CDR3 is TGTGCCAGCAGCTTACTGAGGAGTGAAAAACTGTTTTTT.

The chain has TRBV11-2 and TRBJ1-5; 8 nucleotides line up with TRBD1. This CDR3 spans 13 amino acids. Trimming cost V 5 bases and J 7 bases; bases outside gene matches: 4. Germline V gives CDR1 SGHAT, CDR2 FQNNGV. The CDR3 is CASSQGAGQPQHF. CDR3 DNA sequence: TGTGCCAGCAGCCAGGGGGCAGGCCAGCCCCAGCATTTT.

The chain employs TRBV19 and TRBJ2-1, with 10 bases fitting TRBD2. Germline V gene sequence: CDR1 LNHDA, CDR2 SQIVND (reference sequence). V trimming: 9 bases; J trimming: 1 base; junction bases outside the gene matches: 9. The CDR3 is made up of 16 amino acids. The CDR3 is CASASSGRLSYNEQFF. CDR3 DNA sequence: TGTGCCAGCGCCTCTAGCGGGAGATTATCCTACAATGAGCAGTTCTTC.

The chain carries TRBV7-9 and TRBJ2-1; 8 bases line up with TRBD2. Germline V gene sequence: CDR1 SEHNR, CDR2 FQNEAQ (reference sequence). CDR3 length: 17 residues. J was trimmed by 7 bases and V by 0 bases; bases with no gene match: 11. The CDR3 loop is CASSLASPGGRGNEQFF. The CDR3 nucleotides read TGTGCCAGCAGCTTAGCGTCCCCGGGAGGGCGGGGGAATGAGCAGTTCTTC. The full variable domain, in which reference TRBV7-9 and TRBJ2-1 provide the parts outside the CDR3, is DTGVSQNPRHKITKRGQNVTFRCDPISEHNRLYWYRQTLGQGPEFLTYFQNEAQLEKSRLLSDRFSAERPKGSFSTLEIQRTEQGDSAMYLCASSLASPGGRGNEQFFGPGTRLTVL.

This sequence joins TRBV4-3 and TRBJ2-1; TRBD2 might be the D (6 bases). V lost 0 bases and J lost 0, with 12 bases in between. Germline CDR1 LGHNA, CDR2 YSLEER. CDR3 size: 17 residues. Here the CDR3 reads CASSQDRGRLSYNEQFF. The CDR3 DNA reads TGCGCCAGCAGCCAAGATAGAGGGAGGCTCTCCTACAATGAGCAGTTCTTC.

The chain joins TRBV7-9 to TRBJ2-1; the D is unclear. Germline CDR1 and CDR2: SEHNR and FQNEAQ (reference sequence). Deletions cut 5 bases from V and 6 bases from J, with 20 bases between. The CDR3 covers 16 residues. The chain's CDR3 is CASSTQQLRLSNEQFF. The CDR3 coding sequence is TGTGCCAGCAGCACCCAACAGTTACGATTGAGCAATGAGCAGTTCTTC.